These 5 T cell receptor beta chains came from one sample sequenced in a study of OX40 agonist ivuxolimab in advanced cancers. Assay used: immunoSEQ multiplex PCR; TCRdb lists only in-frame clones, some missing. The sample consists of almost 85,000 clones, 94% of them appearing once. The sample consisted of CD4+ or CD8+ T cells sorted from blood, taken in a trial of the OX40 agonist ivuxolimab. These receptors originate from an adult with an advanced solid tumor such as melanoma, head and neck, liver or kidney cancer.

The gene calls are TRBV9 and TRBJ2-7, with 10 bases fitting TRBD2. CDR1 is SGDLS and CDR2 is YYNGEE in the germline V gene. The CDR3 consists of 16 residues. J lost 5 bases, V lost 0 bases, and 8 bases had no gene match. The DNA for the CDR3 is TGTGCCAGCAGCGTAGCCGCTAGCGGGAGTCCACACGAGCAGTACTTC. Amino acids: CASSVAASGSPHEQYF.

This clone was seen just once. The chain is built from TRBV4-1 and TRBJ2-3, with D uncertain. The germline V and J ends were trimmed by 3 bases and 5 bases, with 12 bases remaining between them. The CDR3 spans 14 residues. Germline V gives CDR1 MGHRA, CDR2 YSYEKL. The CDR3 reads CASSHRWLGDTQYF. The CDR3 DNA follows: TGCGCCAGCAGCCACCGATGGCTGGGAGATACGCAGTATTTT.

The chain employs TRBV28 and TRBJ1-1; 7 bases are shared with TRBD1. With 4 bases clipped from V and 0 bases from J, the junction kept 8 bases outside the gene matches. There are 16 residues in the CDR3. The germline gives CDR1 MDHEN, CDR2 SYDVKM. For the CDR3, the DNA is TGTGCCAGCAGTTCCATCTGGACAGGCATGAACACTGAAGCTTTCTTT. Translated, it gives CASSSIWTGMNTEAFF. The whole variable domain, remainder taken from reference TRBV28 and TRBJ1-1, is DVKVTQSSRYLVKRTGEKVFLECVQDMDHENMFWYRQDPGLGLRLIYFSYDVKMKEKGDIPEGYSVSREKKERFSLILESASTNQTSMYLCASSSIWTGMNTEAFFGQGTRLTVV.

The V call is TRBV14, the J call TRBJ1-2; weak D call: TRBD1 (5 bases). Trimming stripped 0 bases from V and 4 bases from J, with 9 bases between. The CDR3 covers 14 residues. Germline assignment: CDR1 SGHDN and CDR2 FVKESK. The DNA of the CDR3 is TGTGCCAGCAGCCAAGAGCGGGGGAGCTATGGCTACACCTTC. It encodes CASSQERGSYGYTF.

The V call is TRBV7-8, the J call TRBJ2-7; perhaps D is TRBD1 or TRBD2 (6 bases each). CDR1 SGHVS and CDR2 FQNEAQ come from the germline V gene. CDR3 length: 16 residues. V shed 5 bases and J shed 1 base, with 18 bases lying between them. The CDR3 DNA sequence: TGTGCCAGCAGCACTAGACAGGCCGGGGGTTCCTACGAGCAGTACTTC. Protein: CASSTRQAGGSYEQYF.